This T cell receptor beta chain was obtained from a study of cytomegalovirus exposure and HLA in healthy donors (TCRdb year 2017). Notes on the research overall: An earlier analysis of 587 of the donors reported approximately 260 Gb of sequence data and 90 million to 120 million unique TCR beta sequences obtained from roughly 180 million T cells. An early release that covered more than 550 HLA-typed donors contained 250 to 350 gigabases of sequencing data and around 80 million unique TCR sequences. Among the roughly 410 genotyped donors, more than 70% belonged to the genetic ancestry cluster associated with self-reported Caucasian donors. The study aimed to test whether cataloging public T cell receptors could reveal signatures of past pathogen exposure. The T cell repertoires of several hundred subjects were profiled by immunosequencing and related to cytomegalovirus serostatus. In addition to the first cohort of 500 to 850 subjects, a separate validation cohort of 130 or so different subjects was used. The study combined high-throughput TCR immunosequencing, statistical association of individual TCRs with disease status, and machine learning to predict cytomegalovirus infection status. A later analysis re-examined previously published TCR beta repertoires from just over 650 donors and added high-resolution HLA genotyping to investigate patterns of TCR occurrence. In the later analysis, no new phenotypic data were used to find candidate immune exposures; instead, reliance was placed on TCR beta sequences and their occurrence across donors. An earlier analysis of about 620 of the donors applied high-throughput TCR beta sequencing to assess whether each TCR beta V gene segment acted as functional or pseudogenic. Donor age, sex, ethnicity and CMV serostatus were compiled together with the repertoire data. In a later genetic analysis, genome-wide SNP genotypes for about three fifths of the roughly 670 donors were used, and that subset was treated as a discovery cohort. All discovery cohort repertoires had been generated on a single sequencing platform. Class I and class II HLA loci were covered by the typing at four-digit resolution. Typing coverage varied by locus: roughly 629-640 donors for A, B, C, DRB1 and DQB1; 522 for DQA1; nearly 610 for DPA1; roughly 470 for DPB1. Because of strong linkage in the cohort, roughly five DR-DQ haplotypes were treated as single units for association and clustering. On average, roughly 250,000 unique TCR beta nucleotide sequences were sequenced per donor among a few hundred genotyped donors of the cohort, with about 19% of those sequences being non-productive. Results the study describes overall, beyond this receptor: According to a later genetic analysis, donors in an Asian-associated ancestry cluster had fewer N-insertions in productive TCRs than the roughly 660-donor mean. In a later analysis, HLA-associated TCR beta chains showed more clonal expansion and lower generation probabilities than non-associated chains that were equally common. Because counts were too low, some 17 rarely observed V segments, including chromosome 9 orphons, were left out of the earlier analysis of 587 of the donors. When HLA alleles, especially DR and DQ, strongly co-occurred, TCR associations were difficult to assign to individual alleles. In vitro tests confirmed that a few of the cytomegalovirus-associated TCR beta chains recognize cytomegalovirus antigens. Across donors, most TCR sequences were observed very rarely, whereas some public TCRs were present in many individuals. A further reported finding was that TCR beta sequences accurately predicted the HLA-A and HLA-B alleles for most subjects in the first cohort. Broadly in line with IMGT annotations, most TCR beta V segments showed up in productive rearrangements about 87% or about 30% of the time in an earlier analysis of around 600 of the donors. Linkage disequilibrium might explain the correlated functional status among segregating V segments, but an unknown experimental factor could not be excluded. Several of the top co-occurrence clusters appeared to be linked to parvovirus B19, influenza, CMV and Epstein-Barr virus, according to a later analysis. A later analysis found that TCR association rates varied across HLA loci, with DRB1 alleles showing the most associated TCRs and HLA-C alleles the fewest. The 87-base-pair reads could not distinguish some IMGT-functional V segments, including TRBV6-2 and TRBV6-3, so those segments were excluded. The cohort was sequenced for TCR beta chains only, and without alpha or paired-chain data the features that could be detected were limited. Because some donors lacked HLA typing at each locus, the association tests relied only on the typed subset. In a later analysis, 15,000 to 20,000 TCR beta sequences were associated with specific HLA alleles at a false discovery rate of 0.05. Immune exposure information for the cohort was limited to CMV serostatus. In the study, 164 TCR beta chains were listed as associated with cytomegalovirus. The classifier was reported to diagnose cytomegalovirus status with high specificity and sensitivity in both the original cohort and the validation cohort. The authors suggested that the approach could potentially be extended to other disease states and immunological phenotypes. A later analysis found that most CMV-associated TCR beta chains appeared HLA-restricted, with HLA associations seemingly driven largely by CMV exposure. An association between a missense DCLRE1C variant and V-gene and J-gene trimming of TCR beta chains was found in a later genetic analysis and replicated in an independent cohort. Sequencing depth was assumed to be roughly uniform across donors in the presence/absence analyses, though that assumption may not hold. A cluster of highly shared sequence variants was judged likely to represent a technical artifact of the sequencing pipeline.

In total, 630 or so healthy bone marrow donors made up the cohort. All cohort members were sampled while nominally healthy, although unrecorded immune exposures were likely present. The donor tested CMV seronegative and was one of the 352 seronegative cohort members. A peripheral blood sample was provided by each donor, and peripheral blood mononuclear cells were used for TCR beta sequencing. The Qiagen DNeasy Blood Extraction Kit was used to extract genomic DNA from the blood cell samples. As regards this clone: What this receptor recognizes is not known. No much larger clone exists at a distance of one base, and base qualities are not known.

The CDR3 contains 14 residues, cysteine and phenylalanine counted. Of all the DNA, just the CDR3 is kept, 42 bases in frame from base 1. Looking up the germline V gene yields CDR1 MNHEY and CDR2 SVGAGI. Germline trimming: 2 bases from V, 5 bases from J; junction bases outside gene matches: 5. Libraries were prepared through the immunoSEQ multiplex PCR assay. The multiplex PCR relied on a mix of 60 forward primers for TCR Vbeta segments and 13 reverse primers for TCR Jbeta segments. The CDR3 region of rearranged TCR beta genes was amplified from genomic DNA with a multiplex PCR assay. The amplified TCR beta libraries were sequenced on the Illumina HiSeq System as 87-base-pair reads. Under the source paper's analysis protocol: A later analysis counted about 80 million unique TCR beta chains across the 550 to 750 repertoires, and some 11 million of these chains were shared by at least two donors. A nearest-neighbor algorithm error-corrected the raw reads and collapsed the reads into unique sequences, merging closely related sequences to remove PCR and sequencing errors. CDR3 sequences were aligned to IMGT reference sequences to assign V, D and J gene segments. For a sequence to be retained, a match of at least six nucleotides was required to both a V gene segment and a J gene segment. Rearrangements were classified as productive when the CDR3 lacked stop codons and remained in frame with V and J, and all other rearrangements were classified as non-productive. Following IMGT convention, CDR3 was defined as the stretch from the second conserved V-encoded cysteine to the conserved J-encoded phenylalanine. The earlier analysis of a few hundred of the donors excluded any sequence lacking an unambiguous match to a single V gene segment. In an earlier analysis of more than 500 of the donors, a V segment was called functional when productive rearrangements were above 56.7%, and segregating when the standard deviation between donors exceeded 5%. To diagnose cytomegalovirus status from the catalog of TCR beta chain sequences, a statistical classification framework was built. In a later analysis, TCR nucleotide sequences were compared against IMGT/GENE-DB human TR gene sequences so that V and J genes could be assigned. The TCRdist pipeline was used in a later analysis to assign CDR3 sequences and most-parsimonious VDJ recombination scenarios. In a later analysis, every TCR beta chain was defined by the combination of its CDR3 amino acid sequence and its V-gene family, and reads without a unique V-gene family were dropped. In a later analysis, a few hundred highly shared, low-generation-probability nucleotide sequences were removed to address suspected cross-contamination and a sequencing artifact. In a later analysis, a clonal expansion index for each public chain was calculated from normalized within-repertoire ranks of inferred template counts. In a later analysis, generation probabilities were computed using a VDJ recombination model fitted to out-of-frame rearrangements, and the results were checked against IGoR. In a later analysis, TCR-TCR, TCR-HLA and TCR-CMV co-occurrence was scored with hypergeometric tests, and a repertoire-size bias correction was applied to TCR pairs. In a later analysis, false discovery rates were estimated by permuting HLA or CMV assignments 20 times. A later analysis grouped co-occurring TCRs with DBSCAN, adding TCRdist sequence similarity when clustering within HLA-allele-positive subsets. Repertoires with fewer than 30,000 or more than 120,000 public chains were left out of co-occurrence clustering, as were several repertoires with anomalous nucleotide sharing. Imported from immuneACCESS, the table was reduced by TCRdb to in-frame sequences with V and J called. These copies leave out some clones; in studies compared against another copy, an unresolved V gene accounts for under half, and the cause of the remainder is not known. The DNA gave D and trimming, while V, J and clone size come from that table. The sample contains some 150,000 clones, over 75% of them found a single time. 2% to 2.5% of the sample is taken by the ten largest.

The sample consisted of PBMCs. The rearrangement combines TRBV6-5 with TRBJ1-1; 7 bases in between match TRBD1. The sequence came from a man aged 25-45 years in good health and CMV-seronegative. The CDR3 region: CASSYRGHHTEAFF. The DNA sequence reads TGTGCCAGCAGTTACAGGGGGCATCATACTGAAGCTTTCTTT.